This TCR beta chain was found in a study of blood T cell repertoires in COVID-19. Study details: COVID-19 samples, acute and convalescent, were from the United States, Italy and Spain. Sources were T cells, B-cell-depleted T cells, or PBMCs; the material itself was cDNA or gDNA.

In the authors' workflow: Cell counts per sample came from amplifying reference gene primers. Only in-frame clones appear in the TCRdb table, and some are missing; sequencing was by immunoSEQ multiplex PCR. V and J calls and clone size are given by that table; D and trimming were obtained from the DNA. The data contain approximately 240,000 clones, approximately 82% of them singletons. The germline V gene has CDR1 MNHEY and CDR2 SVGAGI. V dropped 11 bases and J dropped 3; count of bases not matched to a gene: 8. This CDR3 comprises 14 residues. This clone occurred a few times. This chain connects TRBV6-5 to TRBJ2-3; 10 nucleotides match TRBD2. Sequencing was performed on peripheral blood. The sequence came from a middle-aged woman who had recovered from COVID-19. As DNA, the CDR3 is TGTGCCGGGGAGCGGGGGGGCCGGACAGATACGCAGTATTTT. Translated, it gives CAGERGGRTDTQYF.